The sequence of this T cell receptor beta chain was determined in a study of cytomegalovirus exposure and HLA in healthy donors. Study-level points and caveats: TCR beta V segments were, for the most part, productive about 87% or about 30% of the time in an earlier analysis. Confirmation was obtained in vitro that a few CMV-associated chains are specific for CMV antigens.

With 60 Vbeta and 13 Jbeta primers, the PCR was carried out. Profiled with immunoSEQ multiplex PCR; TCRdb holds only in-frame clones, not every one. The sample records 120,000 to 150,000 clones, approximately 9% being singletons. V lost 1 base and J 4 bases, leaving 11 bases between the germline ends. The CDR3 loop spans 15 amino acids. Germline lookup yields CDR1 MNHNS and CDR2 SASEGT. There are a few counts of this clone. Its antigen is unknown. The rearrangement joins TRBV6-1 to TRBJ2-4; tentatively, D is TRBD1 (6 bases). The sample comprised PBMCs. The clonotype originates from a male donor in good health and CMV-seronegative. In DNA, the CDR3 is TGTGCCAGCAGTGAAGGGGCACAGGGAAAAAACATTCAGTACTTC. Protein: CASSEGAQGKNIQYF.